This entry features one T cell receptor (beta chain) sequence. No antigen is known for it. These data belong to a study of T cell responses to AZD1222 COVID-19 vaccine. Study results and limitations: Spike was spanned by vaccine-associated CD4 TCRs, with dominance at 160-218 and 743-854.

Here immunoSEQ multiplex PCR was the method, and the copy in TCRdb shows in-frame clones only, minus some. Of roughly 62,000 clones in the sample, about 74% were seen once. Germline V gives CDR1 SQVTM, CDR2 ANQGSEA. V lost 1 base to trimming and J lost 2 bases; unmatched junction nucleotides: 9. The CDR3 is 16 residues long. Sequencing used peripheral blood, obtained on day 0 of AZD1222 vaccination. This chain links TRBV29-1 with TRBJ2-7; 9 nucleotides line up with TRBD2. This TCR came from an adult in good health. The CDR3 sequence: CSVEGVWRGGTYEQYF. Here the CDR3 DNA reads TGCAGCGTTGAAGGAGTTTGGCGGGGGGGTACCTACGAGCAGTACTTC.